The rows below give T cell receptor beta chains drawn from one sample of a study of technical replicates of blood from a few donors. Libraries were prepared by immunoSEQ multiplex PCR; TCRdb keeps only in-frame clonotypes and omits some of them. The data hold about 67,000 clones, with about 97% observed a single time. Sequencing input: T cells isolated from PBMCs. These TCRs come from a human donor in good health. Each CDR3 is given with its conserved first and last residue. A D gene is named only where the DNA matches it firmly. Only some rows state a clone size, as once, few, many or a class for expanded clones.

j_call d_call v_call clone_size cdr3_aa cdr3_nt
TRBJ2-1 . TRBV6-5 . CASSLLDSYNEQFF TGTGCCAGCAGCCTCTTGGACAGCTACAATGAGCAGTTCTTC
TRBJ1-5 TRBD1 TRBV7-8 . CASSNLLTGIGNQPQHF TGTGCCAGCAGCAATCTCCTGACAGGGATCGGCAATCAGCCCCAGCATTTT
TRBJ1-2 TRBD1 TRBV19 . CASSSSGTALHYGYTF TGTGCCAGTAGTAGTAGCGGGACAGCCTTGCACTATGGCTACACCTTC
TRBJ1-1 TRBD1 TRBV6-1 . CASSEKAVRGPEAFF TGTGCCAGCAGTGAAAAGGCCGTGAGGGGGCCTGAAGCTTTCTTT
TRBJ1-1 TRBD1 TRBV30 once CAWTNTGTGTEAFF TGTGCCTGGACCAATACCGGGACAGGCACTGAAGCTTTCTTT
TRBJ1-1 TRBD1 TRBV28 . CASSRQGEATEAFF TGTGCCAGCAGCCGACAGGGGGAGGCCACTGAAGCTTTCTTT
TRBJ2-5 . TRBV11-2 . CASSSGTRETQYF TGTGCCAGCAGCTCCGGGACTCGGGAGACCCAGTACTTC
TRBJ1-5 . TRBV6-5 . CASSYYQPQGQPQHF TGTGCCAGCAGTTACTATCAGCCCCAGGGCCAGCCCCAGCATTTT
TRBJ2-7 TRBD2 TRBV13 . CASSIGTSEFYEQYF TGTGCCAGCAGCATCGGGACTAGTGAATTTTACGAGCAGTACTTC
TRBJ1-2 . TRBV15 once CATSTGGDYGYTF TGTGCCACCAGCACAGGAGGAGACTATGGCTACACCTTC